This T cell receptor (beta chain) appears in the sequencing data of a study of T cells expressing NK-cell markers. About the research overall: The eight sequenced donors comprised seven who were HCMV-seropositive and one who was seronegative.

The TCR beta cDNA came from 5'RACE template switching with UMIs. TCRdb reprocessed the 5' RACE reads, keeping one entry per CDR3 protein, no DNA. This specimen shows roughly 23,000 distinct CDR3 sequences; the ten leading clones hold 58%. This CDR3 spans 15 amino acids. Looked up from germline, CDR1 is MRHNA and CDR2 is SNTAGT. The TCR was taken from a man aged 18-70 years in good health. This chain uses TRBV6-4 with TRBJ2-1; the D gene TCRdb calls, TRBD2, cannot be checked with no DNA. The sequencing input was blood T cells: a sorted CD56 or NKG2C T cell subset, CD4+ or CD8+ T cells, or bulk PBMC T cells (not recorded which). The CDR3 sequence is CASSGGDFGHNEQFF.